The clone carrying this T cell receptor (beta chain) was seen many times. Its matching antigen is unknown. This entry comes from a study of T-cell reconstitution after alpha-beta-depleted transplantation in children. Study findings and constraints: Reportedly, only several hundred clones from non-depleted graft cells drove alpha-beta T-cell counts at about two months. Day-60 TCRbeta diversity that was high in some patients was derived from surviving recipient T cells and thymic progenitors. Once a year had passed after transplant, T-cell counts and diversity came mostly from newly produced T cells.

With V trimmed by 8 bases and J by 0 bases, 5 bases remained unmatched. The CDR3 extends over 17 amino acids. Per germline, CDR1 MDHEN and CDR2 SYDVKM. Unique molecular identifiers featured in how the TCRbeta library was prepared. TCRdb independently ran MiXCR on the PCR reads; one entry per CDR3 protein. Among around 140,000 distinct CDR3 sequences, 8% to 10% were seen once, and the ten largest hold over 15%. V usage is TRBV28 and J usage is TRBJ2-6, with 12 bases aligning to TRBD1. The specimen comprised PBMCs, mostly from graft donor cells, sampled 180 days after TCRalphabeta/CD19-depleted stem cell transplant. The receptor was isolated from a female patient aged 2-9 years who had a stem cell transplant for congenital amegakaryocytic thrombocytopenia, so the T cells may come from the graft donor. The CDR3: CASEGTGGVSGANVLTF. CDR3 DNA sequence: TGTGCCAGCGAAGGGACAGGGGGCGTCTCTGGGGCCAACGTCCTGACTTTC.